This T cell receptor (beta chain) was sequenced in a study of T-cell reconstitution after alpha-beta-depleted transplantation in children (dated by TCRdb to about 2016). With regard to the full study: The study quantitatively tracked T-cell immune reconstitution after TCRalphabeta/CD19-depleted allogeneic hematopoietic cell transplantation in children using TCR repertoire profiling.

The intended sense of this specimen's treatment or condition label: allogeneic hematopoietic cell transplantation with graft depleted of TCRalphabeta T cells and CD19 B cells. The transplant recipients were children given TCRalphabeta/CD19-depleted allogeneic hematopoietic cell grafts. The paper as a whole reports these results and caveats: The frequencies of hyperexpanded clones fell over the following months, and after one year, T-cell counts and TCRbeta diversity were mostly attributed to newly produced T cells. The apparently early alphabetaT-cell count recovery about two months after transplant was reportedly dependent on only several hundred rapidly expanded clones derived from non-depleted graft cells. In some patients, high TCRbeta diversity at day 60 was attributed to recipient T cells and intrathymic progenitors that had survived conditioning.

The CDR3 holds 12 amino acids from the cysteine to the phenylalanine. Of all the DNA, just the CDR3 is kept, 36 bases in frame from base 1. Deletion took 0 bases off V and 10 bases off J, with a span of 11 bases between the germline ends. According to the germline V gene (reference sequence), CDR1 reads GTSNPN and CDR2 reads SVGIG. The library was generated by PCR. Sequencer: Illumina HiSeq 2500. TCR libraries were prepared with molecular barcoding, using unique molecular identifiers to normalize TCRbeta repertoire quantification. Starting from the raw public reads, TCRdb applied fastp trimming at Q25, assembled clones with MiXCR and retained in-frame beta chains. Each entry merges the rows of one CDR3 protein and shows their most common DNA and genes. The sample table lists a few hundred thousand distinct CDR3 sequences, over 25% of them with a count of one. The ten largest clones add up to about a third of the sample.

As regards this clonotype: The target of this receptor is not known. Base-call qualities are not available, and no considerably larger clone is one nucleotide away.

The rearrangement combines TRBV30 with TRBJ2-3, with the D gene not confidently named. The clonotype was recovered from a boy younger than two with Wiskott-Aldrich syndrome, due to receive a stem cell transplant. Sequencing was performed on PBMCs, taken before TCRalphabeta/CD19-depleted stem cell transplant. CDR3 protein: CAWSVPPGSQYF. DNA sequence: TGTGCCTGGAGTGTACCCCCCGGGTCGCAGTATTTT.